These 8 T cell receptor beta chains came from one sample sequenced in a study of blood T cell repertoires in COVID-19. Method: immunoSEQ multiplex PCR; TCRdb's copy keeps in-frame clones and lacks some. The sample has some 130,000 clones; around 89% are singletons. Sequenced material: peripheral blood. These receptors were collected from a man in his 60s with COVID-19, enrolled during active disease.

The CDR3 sequence: CASSQRQGAFSNYGYTF. CDR3 DNA: TGCGCCAGCAGCCAGCGACAGGGGGCTTTTTCTAACTATGGCTACACCTTC. This chain connects TRBV5-1 to TRBJ1-2, with 10 bases lining up with TRBD1. Germline CDR1 reads SGHRS; CDR2 reads YFSETQ. The ends lost 4 bases at V and 0 bases at J; junction bases unmatched: 9. The CDR3 has 17 residues.

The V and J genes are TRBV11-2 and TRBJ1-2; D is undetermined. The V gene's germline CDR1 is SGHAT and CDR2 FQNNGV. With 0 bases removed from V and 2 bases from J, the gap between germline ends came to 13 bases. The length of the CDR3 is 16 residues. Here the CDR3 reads CASSLEGPLGNYGYTF. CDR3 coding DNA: TGTGCCAGCAGCTTAGAGGGTCCTCTAGGAAACTATGGCTACACCTTC.

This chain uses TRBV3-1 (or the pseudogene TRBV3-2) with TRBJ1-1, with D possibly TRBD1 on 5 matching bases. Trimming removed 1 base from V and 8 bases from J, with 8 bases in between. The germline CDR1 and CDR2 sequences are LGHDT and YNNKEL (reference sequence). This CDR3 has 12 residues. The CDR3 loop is CASSQGRTEAFF. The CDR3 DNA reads TGTGCCAGCAGCCAAGGACGGACAGAAGCTTTCTTT.

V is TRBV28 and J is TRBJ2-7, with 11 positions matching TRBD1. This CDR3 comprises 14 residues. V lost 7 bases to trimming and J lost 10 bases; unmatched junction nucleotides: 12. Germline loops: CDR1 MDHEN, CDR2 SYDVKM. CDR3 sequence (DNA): TGTGCCAGCAATACCGGACAGGGGGCAAAACCCCAGTACTTC. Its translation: CASNTGQGAKPQYF.

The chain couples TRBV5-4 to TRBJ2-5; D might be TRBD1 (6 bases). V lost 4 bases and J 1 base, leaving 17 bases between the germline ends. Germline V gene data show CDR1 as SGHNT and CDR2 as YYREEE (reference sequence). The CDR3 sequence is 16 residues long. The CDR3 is CASSESNRVRQETQYF. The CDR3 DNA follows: TGTGCCAGCAGCGAATCGAACAGGGTCCGCCAAGAGACCCAGTACTTC.

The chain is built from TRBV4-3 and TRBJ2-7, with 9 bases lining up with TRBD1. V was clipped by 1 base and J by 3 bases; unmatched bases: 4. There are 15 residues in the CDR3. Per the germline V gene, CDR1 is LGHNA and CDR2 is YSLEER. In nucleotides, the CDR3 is TGCGCCAGCAGCCAAGTCAACAGGGGGCACTACGAGCAGTACTTC. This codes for CASSQVNRGHYEQYF.

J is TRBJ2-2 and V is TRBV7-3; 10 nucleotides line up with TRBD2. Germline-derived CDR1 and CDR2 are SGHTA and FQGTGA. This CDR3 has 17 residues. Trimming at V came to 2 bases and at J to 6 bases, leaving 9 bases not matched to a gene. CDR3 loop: CASSLPGAGGPSGELFF. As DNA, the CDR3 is TGTGCCAGCAGCTTACCAGGAGCGGGGGGGCCCTCCGGGGAGCTGTTTTTT.

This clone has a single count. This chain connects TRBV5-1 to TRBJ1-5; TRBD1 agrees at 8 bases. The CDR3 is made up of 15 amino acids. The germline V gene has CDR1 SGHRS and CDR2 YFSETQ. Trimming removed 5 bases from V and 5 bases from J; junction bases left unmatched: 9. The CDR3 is CASRRGDRGDQPQHF. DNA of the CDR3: TGCGCCAGCAGGAGGGGAGACAGGGGCGATCAGCCCCAGCATTTT.